This T cell receptor beta chain comes out of a study of OX40 agonist ivuxolimab in advanced cancers. Study-wide context: Patients were infused with ivuxolimab every 2 weeks at 0.01 to 10 mg/kg. Treatment received earlier with anti-PD-1, anti-PD-L1 or anti-CTLA-4 agents was allowed, and 40% had some. With a range of 23 to 79, age averaged about 58 years, and roughly 80% were male.

Some clones are missing from TCRdb's copy, which holds only in-frame ones; the method was immunoSEQ multiplex PCR. The sample shows approximately 11,000 clones, roughly 84% of them seen only once. Researchers took blood at baseline, on cycle 4 day 1, and on cycle 7 day 1. The germline V and J ends were trimmed by 6 bases and 2 bases, with 15 bases remaining between them. CDR3 length: 15 residues. CDR1 is MNHEY, CDR2 SMNVEV, per germline (reference sequence). The receptor was isolated from an adult with an advanced solid tumor such as melanoma, head and neck, liver or kidney cancer. The chain is built from TRBV27 and TRBJ2-3; D remains unclear. Specimen: CD4+ or CD8+ T cells sorted from blood, collected in a trial of the OX40 agonist ivuxolimab. CDR3 amino acids: CASSPRQVSTDTQYF. The CDR3 nucleotides read TGTGCCAGCAGCCCTAGGCAGGTCTCCACAGATACGCAGTATTTT.